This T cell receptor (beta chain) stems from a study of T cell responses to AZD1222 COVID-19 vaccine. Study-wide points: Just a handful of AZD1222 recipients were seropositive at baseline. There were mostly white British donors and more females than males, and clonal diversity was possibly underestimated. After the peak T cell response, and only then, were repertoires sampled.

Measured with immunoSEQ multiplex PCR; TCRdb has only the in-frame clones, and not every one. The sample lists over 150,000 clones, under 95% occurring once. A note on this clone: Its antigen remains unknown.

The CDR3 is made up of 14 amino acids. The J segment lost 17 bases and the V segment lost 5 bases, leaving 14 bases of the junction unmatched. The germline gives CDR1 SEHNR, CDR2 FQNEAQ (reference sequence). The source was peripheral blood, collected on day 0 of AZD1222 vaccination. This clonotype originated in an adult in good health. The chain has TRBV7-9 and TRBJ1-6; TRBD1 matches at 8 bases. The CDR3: CASSRSGTGIGIHF. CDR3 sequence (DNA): TGTGCCAGCAGCCGTTCCGGGACAGGAATAGGGATCCACTTT.